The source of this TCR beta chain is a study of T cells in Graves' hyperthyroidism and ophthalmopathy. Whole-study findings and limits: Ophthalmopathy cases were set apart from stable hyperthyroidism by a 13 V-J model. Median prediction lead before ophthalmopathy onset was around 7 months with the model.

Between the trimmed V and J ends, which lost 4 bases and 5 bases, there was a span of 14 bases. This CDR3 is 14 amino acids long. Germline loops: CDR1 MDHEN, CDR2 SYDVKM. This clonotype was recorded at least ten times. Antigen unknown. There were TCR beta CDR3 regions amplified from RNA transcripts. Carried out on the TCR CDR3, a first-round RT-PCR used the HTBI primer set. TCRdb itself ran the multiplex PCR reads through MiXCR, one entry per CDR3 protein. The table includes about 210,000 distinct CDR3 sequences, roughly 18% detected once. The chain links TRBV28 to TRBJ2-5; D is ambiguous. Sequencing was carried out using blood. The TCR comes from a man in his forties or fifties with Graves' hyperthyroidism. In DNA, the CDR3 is TGTGCCAGCAGTTACCACAGAAATCTGGAGACCCAGTACTTC. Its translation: CASSYHRNLETQYF.